A single sample gave rise to the 3 T cell receptor beta chains below, sequenced in a study of beta chain features in type 1 diabetes. Every bit of the isolated RNA underwent reverse transcription, so sequencing read expressed TCRB transcripts. TCRdb keeps only in-frame clones here, not all; method: immunoSEQ multiplex PCR. The table includes approximately 330,000 clones, approximately 11% detected once. Sequenced: naive CD4+ T cells from blood. The receptors originated from a woman aged 25 to 39 in good health.

This clone was observed a handful of times. The chain employs TRBV7-2 and TRBJ2-7, with TRBD2 matching over 9 bases. The CDR3 extends over 14 amino acids. The ends lost 5 bases at V and 6 bases at J; junction bases unmatched: 8. Germline V gene lookup returns CDR1 SGHTA and CDR2 FQGNSA. In DNA, the CDR3 is TGTGCCAGCAGCCCCGGGACTAGCTATTTCGAGCAGTACTTC. Protein: CASSPGTSYFEQYF.

This clone was seen more than once but under ten times. This chain links TRBV29-1 with TRBJ1-5; a possible D gene is TRBD1 (5 bases). In germline, CDR1 is SQVTM, CDR2 ANQGSEA. Deletions cut 2 bases from V and 6 bases from J, with 11 bases between. The CDR3 runs to 13 residues. This CDR3 is CSVEQGLGQPQHF. In DNA form, the CDR3 reads TGCAGCGTTGAACAGGGTTTAGGTCAGCCCCAGCATTTT. Based on the CDR3 plus reference TRBV29-1 and TRBJ1-5, the full variable domain is SAVISQKPSRDICQRGTSLTIQCQVDSQVTMMFWYRQQPGQSLTLIATANQGSEATYESGFVIDKFPISRPNLTFSTLTVSNMSPEDSSIYLCSVEQGLGQPQHFGDGTRLSIL.

The V call is TRBV28, the J call TRBJ2-7; the D gene is possibly TRBD2 (7 bases). Per germline, CDR1 MDHEN and CDR2 SYDVKM. The CDR3 loop spans 15 amino acids. The germline V and J ends were trimmed by 6 bases and 0 bases, with 15 bases remaining between them. CDR3 bases: TGTGCCAGCAGAGCGGGACATGAATACTCCTACGAGCAGTACTTC. It codes for CASRAGHEYSYEQYF.